Given below is one T cell receptor beta chain in context. Germline loops: CDR1 SEHNR, CDR2 FQNEAQ (reference sequence). V was pared by 5 bases and J by 5 bases, with 11 bases of the junction left unmatched. The CDR3 extends over 16 amino acids. These data come from a study of shared T cell receptors in the human thymus. TCRdb keeps only in-frame clones here, not all; method: immunoSEQ multiplex PCR. In the table there are almost 550,000 clones, around 78% of which are singletons. The same data also contributed to another study, on human thymus T cells. As that study records: All donors were healthy Finnish infants who were undergoing corrective surgery to treat congenital heart defects. Thymus was obtained from resections taken during corrective heart surgery. Thymic and blood repertoires showed apparently biased V and J gene usage. Related research described strongly overlapping thymic repertoires in unrelated people.

This chain joins TRBV7-9 and TRBJ2-3; 9 positions agree with TRBD1. The sequenced sample consisted of thymocytes. This TCR was recovered from a boy younger than two with a congenital heart defect. The CDR3 here is CASSASGGQGGDTQYF. CDR3 DNA sequence: TGTGCCAGCAGCGCCTCAGGGGGACAGGGAGGAGATACGCAGTATTTT.